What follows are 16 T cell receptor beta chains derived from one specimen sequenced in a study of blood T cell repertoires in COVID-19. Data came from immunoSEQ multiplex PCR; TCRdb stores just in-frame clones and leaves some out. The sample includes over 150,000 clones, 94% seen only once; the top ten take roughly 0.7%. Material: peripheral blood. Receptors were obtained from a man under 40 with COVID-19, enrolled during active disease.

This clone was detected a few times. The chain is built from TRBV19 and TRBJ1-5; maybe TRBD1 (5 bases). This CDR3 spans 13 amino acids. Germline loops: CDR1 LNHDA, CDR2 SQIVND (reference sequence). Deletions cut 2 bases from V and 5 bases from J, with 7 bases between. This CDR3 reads CASSITGDQPQHF. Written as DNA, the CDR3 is TGTGCCAGTAGTATAACGGGGGATCAGCCCCAGCATTTT.

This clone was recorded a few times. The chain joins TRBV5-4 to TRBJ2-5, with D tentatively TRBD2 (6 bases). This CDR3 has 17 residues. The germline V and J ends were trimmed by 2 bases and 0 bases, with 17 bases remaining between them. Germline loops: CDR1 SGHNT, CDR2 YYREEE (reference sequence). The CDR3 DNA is TGTGCCAGCAGCTTATTCCCCCGCGGGGCCGACCAAGAGACCCAGTACTTC. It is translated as CASSLFPRGADQETQYF.

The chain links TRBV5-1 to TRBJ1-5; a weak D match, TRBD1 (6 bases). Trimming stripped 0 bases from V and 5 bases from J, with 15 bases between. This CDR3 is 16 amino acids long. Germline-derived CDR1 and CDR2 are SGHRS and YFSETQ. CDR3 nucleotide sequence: TGCGCCAGCAGCTTGGCCCCGGGACAAGGCCATCAGCCCCAGCATTTT. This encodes CASSLAPGQGHQPQHF.

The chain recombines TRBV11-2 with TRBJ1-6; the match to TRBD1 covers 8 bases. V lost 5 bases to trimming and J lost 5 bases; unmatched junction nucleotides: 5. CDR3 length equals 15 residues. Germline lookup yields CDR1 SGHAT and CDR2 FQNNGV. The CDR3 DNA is TGTGCCAGCAGCATTCGGACAGGGAATAATTCACCCCTCCACTTT. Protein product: CASSIRTGNNSPLHF.

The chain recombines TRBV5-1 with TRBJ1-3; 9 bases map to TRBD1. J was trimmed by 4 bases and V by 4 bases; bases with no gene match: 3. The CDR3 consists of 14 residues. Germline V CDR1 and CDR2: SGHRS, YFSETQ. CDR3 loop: CASSRDRAGNTIYF. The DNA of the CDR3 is TGCGCCAGCAGCAGGGACAGGGCCGGAAACACCATATATTTT.

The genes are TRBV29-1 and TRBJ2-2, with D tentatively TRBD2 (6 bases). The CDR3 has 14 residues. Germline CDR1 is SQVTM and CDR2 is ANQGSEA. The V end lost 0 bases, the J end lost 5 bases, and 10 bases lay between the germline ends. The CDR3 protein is CSVEEGGGTGELFF. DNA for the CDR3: TGCAGCGTTGAAGAGGGAGGAGGGACCGGGGAGCTGTTTTTT.

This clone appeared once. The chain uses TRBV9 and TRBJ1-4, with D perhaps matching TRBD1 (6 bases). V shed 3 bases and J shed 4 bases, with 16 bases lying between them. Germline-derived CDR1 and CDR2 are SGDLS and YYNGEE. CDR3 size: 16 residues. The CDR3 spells CASSAGQGKINEKLFF. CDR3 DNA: TGTGCCAGCAGCGCTGGCCAGGGGAAGATTAATGAAAAACTGTTTTTT.

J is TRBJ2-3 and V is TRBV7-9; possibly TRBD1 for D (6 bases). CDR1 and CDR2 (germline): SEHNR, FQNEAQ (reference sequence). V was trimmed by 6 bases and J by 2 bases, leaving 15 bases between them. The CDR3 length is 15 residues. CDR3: CASSRVGQHTDTQYF. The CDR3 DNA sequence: TGTGCCAGCAGTAGGGTTGGACAGCACACAGATACGCAGTATTTT.

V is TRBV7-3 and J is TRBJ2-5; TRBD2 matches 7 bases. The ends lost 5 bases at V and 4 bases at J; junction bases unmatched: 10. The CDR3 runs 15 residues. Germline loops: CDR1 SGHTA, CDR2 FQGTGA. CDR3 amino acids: CASSRRGGEGETQYF. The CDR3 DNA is TGTGCCAGCAGCAGACGGGGAGGGGAGGGAGAGACCCAGTACTTC.

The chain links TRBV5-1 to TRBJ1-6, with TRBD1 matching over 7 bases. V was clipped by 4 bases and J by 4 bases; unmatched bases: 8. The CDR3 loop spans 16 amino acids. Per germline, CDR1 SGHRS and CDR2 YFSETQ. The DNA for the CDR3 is TGCGCCAGCAGCCTTTCGGGACAGAAGTATAATTCACCCCTCCACTTT. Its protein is CASSLSGQKYNSPLHF.

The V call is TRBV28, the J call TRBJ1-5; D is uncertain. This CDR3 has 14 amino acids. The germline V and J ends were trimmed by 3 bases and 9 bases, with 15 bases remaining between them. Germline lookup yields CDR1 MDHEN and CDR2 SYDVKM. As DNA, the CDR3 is TGTGCCAGCAGTTTGATACCCCCCCAGTGGCCCCAGCATTTT. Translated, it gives CASSLIPPQWPQHF.

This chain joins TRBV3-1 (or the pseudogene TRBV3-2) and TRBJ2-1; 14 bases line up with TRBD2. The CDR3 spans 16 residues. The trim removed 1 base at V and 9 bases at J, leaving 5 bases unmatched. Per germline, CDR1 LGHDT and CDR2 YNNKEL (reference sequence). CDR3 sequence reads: CASSQGGLAGGGEQFF. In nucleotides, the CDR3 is TGTGCCAGCAGCCAAGGAGGACTAGCGGGGGGAGGTGAGCAGTTCTTC.

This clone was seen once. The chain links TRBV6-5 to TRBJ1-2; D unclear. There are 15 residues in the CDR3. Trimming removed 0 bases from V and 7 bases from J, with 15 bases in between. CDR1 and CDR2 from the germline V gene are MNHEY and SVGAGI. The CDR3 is CASSYSNPILGGYTF. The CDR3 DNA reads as TGTGCCAGCAGTTACTCGAATCCCATCCTCGGTGGCTACACCTTC.

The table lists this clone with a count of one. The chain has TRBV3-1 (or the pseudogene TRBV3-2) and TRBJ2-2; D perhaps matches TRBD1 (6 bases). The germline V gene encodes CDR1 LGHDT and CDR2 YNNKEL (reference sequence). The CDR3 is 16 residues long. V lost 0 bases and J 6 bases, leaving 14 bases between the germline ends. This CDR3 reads CASSQDQYRDAGELFF. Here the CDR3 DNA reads TGTGCCAGCAGCCAAGATCAGTACAGGGACGCCGGGGAGCTGTTTTTT.

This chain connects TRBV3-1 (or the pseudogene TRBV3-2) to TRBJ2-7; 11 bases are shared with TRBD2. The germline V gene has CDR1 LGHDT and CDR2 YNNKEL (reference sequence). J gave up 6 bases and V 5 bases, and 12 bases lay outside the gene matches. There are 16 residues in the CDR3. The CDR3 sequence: CASSESSGGRVVEQYF. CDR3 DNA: TGTGCCAGCAGCGAATCTAGCGGGGGGCGGGTGGTCGAGCAGTACTTC.

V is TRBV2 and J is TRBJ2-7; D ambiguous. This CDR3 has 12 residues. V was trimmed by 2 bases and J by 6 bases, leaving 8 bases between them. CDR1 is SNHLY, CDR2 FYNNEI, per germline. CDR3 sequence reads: CASSEPLSEQYF. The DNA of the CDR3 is TGTGCCAGCAGTGAACCCCTCAGCGAGCAGTACTTC.